Listed below are T cell receptor beta chains from one sample, sequenced in a study of T cell responses to AZD1222 COVID-19 vaccine. Here immunoSEQ multiplex PCR was the method, and the copy in TCRdb shows in-frame clones only, minus some. This table holds more than 80,000 clones, around 85% found once. The sequencing here drew on peripheral blood, taken 28 days after the second AZD1222 dose. The receptors derive from an adult who received the AZD1222 COVID-19 vaccine. Each CDR3 is given with its conserved first and last residue. D genes are given only for firm matches. Clone size is not always given. Where it is, it says once, few, many or a class for expanded clones.

cdr3_aa cdr3_nt d_call clone_size j_call v_call
CASSGRGRSYEQYF TGTGCCAGCTCCGGAAGGGGGCGATCCTACGAGCAGTACTTC TRBD1 - TRBJ2-7 TRBV6-5
CASSLGEWDEQYF TGTGCCAGCAGCTTAGGTGAATGGGACGAGCAGTACTTC - - TRBJ2-7 TRBV11-3
CASSGYREIAPSYNSPLHF TGTGCCAGCAGTGGCTACAGGGAGATTGCCCCCTCCTATAATTCACCCCTCCACTTT - - TRBJ1-6 TRBV28
CASSLAPDTQYF TGTGCCAGCAGCTTAGCCCCAGATACGCAGTATTTT - once TRBJ2-3 TRBV11-2
CSVATGGEGSGYTF TGCAGCGTTGCTACAGGGGGCGAAGGAAGTGGCTACACCTTC TRBD1 few TRBJ1-2 TRBV29-1
CASSSTGGSDNEQFF TGTGCCAGCAGCTCAACGGGAGGGAGCGACAATGAGCAGTTCTTC TRBD2 - TRBJ2-1 TRBV7-3
CASKSSGRFKETQYF TGTGCCAGCAAGTCGAGCGGGAGGTTCAAGGAGACCCAGTACTTC TRBD2 - TRBJ2-5 TRBV2
CSVPPIGEKLFF TGCAGCGTGCCTCCAATTGGTGAAAAACTGTTTTTT - - TRBJ1-4 TRBV29-1
CAWSGGQVFGLGNTIYF TGTGCCTGGAGTGGAGGGCAGGTTTTCGGCCTTGGAAACACCATATATTTT - - TRBJ1-3 TRBV30
CASSSWAGGLTDTQYF TGTGCCAGCTCATCGTGGGCGGGGGGACTCACAGATACGCAGTATTTT TRBD2 - TRBJ2-3 TRBV18
CASTSSSGADTQYF TGTGCCAGTACCTCCAGCAGTGGGGCAGATACGCAGTATTTT - - TRBJ2-3 TRBV19
CASSPPTGRSAEAFF TGTGCCAGCAGTCCCCCTACCGGGAGGAGCGCTGAAGCTTTCTTT - - TRBJ1-1 TRBV6-5
CASSQATSTDTQYF TGTGCCAGCAGCCAAGCAACAAGCACAGATACGCAGTATTTT - - TRBJ2-3 TRBV4-2
CASSMDSYGYTF TGCGCCAGCAGCATGGACAGCTATGGCTACACCTTC - - TRBJ1-2 TRBV5-1
CASSDSNWGGANVLTF TGTGCCAGCAGTGACTCGAACTGGGGTGGGGCCAACGTCCTGACTTTC - - TRBJ2-6 TRBV6-4
CASSWYGASTYEQYF TGTGCCAGCAGCTGGTACGGGGCCTCTACCTACGAGCAGTACTTC - - TRBJ2-7 TRBV13
CASILDRVVGNSPLHF TGCGCCAGCATACTGGACAGGGTGGTGGGAAATTCACCCCTCCACTTT TRBD1 - TRBJ1-6 TRBV10-1
CASSHGQGQETQYF TGTGCCAGCAGCCATGGTCAGGGCCAAGAGACCCAGTACTTC - - TRBJ2-5 TRBV3-1/TRBV3-2
CASSADSLPGELFF TGTGCCAGCAGCGCCGACTCCCTTCCCGGGGAGCTGTTTTTT - - TRBJ2-2 TRBV9
CAWSPGTSGNTIYF TGTGCCTGGAGTCCCGGTACATCCGGAAACACCATATATTTT - few TRBJ1-3 TRBV30
CASSQAGTGVSYEQYF TGTGCCAGCAGTCAAGCCGGGACAGGGGTTTCCTACGAGCAGTACTTC TRBD1 once TRBJ2-7 TRBV25-1
CASTPPPKGYYGYTF TGTGCCAGCACTCCGCCCCCAAAGGGATACTATGGCTACACCTTC - - TRBJ1-2 TRBV28
CASSGPLCLEQYF TGTGCCAGCAGTGGCCCTCTTTGTCTCGAGCAGTACTTC - few TRBJ2-7 TRBV6-4
CASRVLADTEAFF TGTGCCAGCCGGGTGCTGGCTGACACTGAAGCTTTCTTT - - TRBJ1-1 TRBV2
CASSLAGQGANSVEAFF TGCGCCAGCAGCTTGGCCGGACAGGGGGCGAATTCGGTTGAAGCTTTCTTT TRBD1 - TRBJ1-1 TRBV5-1
CASTLEGPGRGTEAFF TGTGCCAGCACTCTCGAGGGGCCAGGGAGGGGCACTGAAGCTTTCTTT - - TRBJ1-1 TRBV28
CASNNQGGLGYGYTF TGTGCCAGTAACAACCAGGGGGGCCTTGGGTATGGCTACACCTTC TRBD1 - TRBJ1-2 TRBV19
CATSRDIGRDGSEAFF TGTGCCACCAGCAGAGATATTGGCAGGGATGGGTCTGAAGCTTTCTTT - - TRBJ1-1 TRBV15
CAISESTGKAQYF TGTGCCATCAGTGAGTCTACAGGGAAGGCGCAGTACTTC - few TRBJ2-7 TRBV10-3
CASTPGRGTTAQHF TGTGCCAGTACCCCGGGACGGGGGACGACGGCCCAGCATTTT - - TRBJ1-5 TRBV19
CASSVGDRATPPLHF TGTGCCAGCAGCGTAGGAGACAGGGCAACTCCACCCCTCCACTTT TRBD1 once TRBJ1-6 TRBV9
CASTSEGTGSYEQYF TGTGCCAGCACCTCTGAGGGGACGGGCTCCTACGAGCAGTACTTC - - TRBJ2-7 TRBV28
CASSHPDRDGNTIYF TGTGCCAGCAGCCACCCAGACAGGGATGGAAACACCATATATTTT TRBD1 - TRBJ1-3 TRBV7-2
CATSREGRSSYNEQFF TGTGCCACCAGCAGAGAAGGACGGAGCTCCTACAATGAGCAGTTCTTC - - TRBJ2-1 TRBV15
CASSYSPTRALNEQFF TGTGCCAGCAGTTACTCTCCGACTAGAGCACTCAATGAGCAGTTCTTC - - TRBJ2-1 TRBV6-5